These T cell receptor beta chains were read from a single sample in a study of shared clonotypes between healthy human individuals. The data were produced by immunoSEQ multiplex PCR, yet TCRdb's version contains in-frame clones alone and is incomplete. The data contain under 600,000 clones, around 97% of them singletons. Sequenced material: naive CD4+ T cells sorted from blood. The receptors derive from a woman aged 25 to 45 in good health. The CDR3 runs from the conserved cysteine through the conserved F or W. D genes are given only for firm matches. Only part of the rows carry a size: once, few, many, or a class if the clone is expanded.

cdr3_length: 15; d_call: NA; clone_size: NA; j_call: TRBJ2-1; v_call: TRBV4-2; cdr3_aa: CASSQGGQSYNEQFF; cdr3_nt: TGTGCCAGCAGCCAAGGTGGACAGTCCTACAATGAGCAGTTCTTC
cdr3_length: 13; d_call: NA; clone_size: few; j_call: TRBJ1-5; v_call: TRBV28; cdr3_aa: CASSLYSNQPQHF; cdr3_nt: TGTGCCAGCAGTTTATACAGCAATCAGCCCCAGCATTTT
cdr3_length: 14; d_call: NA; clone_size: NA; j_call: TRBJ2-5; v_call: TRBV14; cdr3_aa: CASSPRGRAETQYF; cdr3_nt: TGTGCCAGCAGCCCAAGGGGGAGGGCTGAGACCCAGTACTTC
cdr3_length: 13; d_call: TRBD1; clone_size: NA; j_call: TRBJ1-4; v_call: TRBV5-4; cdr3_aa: CASSLSGGEKLFF; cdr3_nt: TGTGCCAGCAGCTTGTCAGGGGGAGAAAAACTGTTTTTT
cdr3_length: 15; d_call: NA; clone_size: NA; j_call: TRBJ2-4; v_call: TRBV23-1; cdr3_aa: CASSPRGGPGNIQYF; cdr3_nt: TGCGCCAGCAGTCCGAGGGGGGGGCCGGGAAACATTCAGTACTTC
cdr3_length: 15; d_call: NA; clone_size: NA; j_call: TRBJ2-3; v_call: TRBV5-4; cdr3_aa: CASSLGRGLSDTQYF; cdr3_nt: TGTGCCAGCAGCCTAGGACGGGGCCTATCAGATACGCAGTATTTT
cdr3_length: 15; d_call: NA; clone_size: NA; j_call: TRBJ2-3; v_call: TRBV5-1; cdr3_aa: CASSSRSVGTDTQYF; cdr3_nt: TGCGCCAGCAGCTCCCGGTCTGTTGGCACAGATACGCAGTATTTT
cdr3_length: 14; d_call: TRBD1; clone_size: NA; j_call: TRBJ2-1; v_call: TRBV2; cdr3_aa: CASSERTGKSEQFF; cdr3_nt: TGTGCCAGCAGTGAAAGGACAGGGAAAAGTGAGCAGTTCTTC
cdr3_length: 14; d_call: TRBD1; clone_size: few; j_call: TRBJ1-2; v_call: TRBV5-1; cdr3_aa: CASSSTGEVYGYTF; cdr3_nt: TGCGCCAGCAGCTCGACAGGGGAAGTCTATGGCTACACCTTC
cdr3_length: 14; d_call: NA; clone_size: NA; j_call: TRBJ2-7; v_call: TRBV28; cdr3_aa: CASSFSPWEAEQYF; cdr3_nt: TGTGCCAGCAGTTTCTCCCCATGGGAAGCCGAGCAGTACTTC
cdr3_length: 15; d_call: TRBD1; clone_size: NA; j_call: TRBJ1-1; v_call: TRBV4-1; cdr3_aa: CASSQGRGQDTEAFF; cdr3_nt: TGCGCCAGCAGCCAAGGAAGGGGGCAGGACACTGAAGCTTTCTTT
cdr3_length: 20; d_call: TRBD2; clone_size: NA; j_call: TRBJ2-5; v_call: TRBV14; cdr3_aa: CASSQKPPPGLASVWETQYF; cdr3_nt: TGTGCCAGCAGCCAAAAACCTCCGCCGGGACTAGCGTCGGTATGGGAGACCCAGTACTTC
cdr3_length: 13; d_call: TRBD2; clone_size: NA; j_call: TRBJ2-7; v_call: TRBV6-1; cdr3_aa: CASSQRERYEQYF; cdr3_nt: TGTGCCAGCAGTCAGCGGGAGCGGTACGAGCAGTACTTC
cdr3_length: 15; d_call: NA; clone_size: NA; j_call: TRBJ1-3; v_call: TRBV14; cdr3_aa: CASSQVTSSGNTIYF; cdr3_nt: TGTGCCAGCAGCCAAGTAACGAGCTCTGGAAACACCATATATTTT
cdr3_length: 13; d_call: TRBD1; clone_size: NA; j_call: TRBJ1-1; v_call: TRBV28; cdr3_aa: CASSLRQGAEAFF; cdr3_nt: TGTGCCAGCAGTTTAAGGCAGGGGGCTGAAGCTTTCTTT
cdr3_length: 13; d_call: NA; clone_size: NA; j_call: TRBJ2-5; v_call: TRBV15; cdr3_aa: CATSRDRGETQYF; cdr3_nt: TGTGCCACCAGCAGAGATCGGGGGGAGACCCAGTACTTC
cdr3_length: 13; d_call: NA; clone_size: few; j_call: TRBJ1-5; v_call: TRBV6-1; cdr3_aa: CASSELGNQPQHF; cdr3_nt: TGTGCCAGCAGTGAATTGGGGAATCAGCCCCAGCATTTT
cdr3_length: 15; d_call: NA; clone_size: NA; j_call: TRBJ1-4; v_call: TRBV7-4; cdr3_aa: CASSSPGRQLRKLFF; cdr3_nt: TGTGCCAGCAGCTCCCCGGGGCGTCAGCTGAGAAAACTGTTTTTT
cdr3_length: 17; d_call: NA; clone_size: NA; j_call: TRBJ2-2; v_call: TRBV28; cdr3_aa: CASRTPVLAGQDGELFF; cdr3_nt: TGTGCCAGCAGGACCCCCGTTTTAGCAGGGCAGGACGGGGAGCTGTTTTTT
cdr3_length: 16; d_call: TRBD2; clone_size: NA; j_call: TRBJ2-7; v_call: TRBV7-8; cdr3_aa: CASSQLRTSGFYEQYF; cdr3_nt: TGTGCCAGCAGCCAACTTCGGACTAGCGGTTTCTACGAGCAGTACTTC
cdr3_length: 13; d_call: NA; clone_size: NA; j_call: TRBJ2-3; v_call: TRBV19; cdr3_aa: CASSIAGTDTQYF; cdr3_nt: TGTGCCAGTAGTATAGCGGGAACCGATACGCAGTATTTT
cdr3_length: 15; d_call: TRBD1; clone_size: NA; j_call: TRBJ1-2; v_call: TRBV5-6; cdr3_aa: CASSSPGTGGHGYTF; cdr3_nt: TGTGCCAGCAGCTCTCCCGGGACAGGGGGGCATGGCTACACCTTC
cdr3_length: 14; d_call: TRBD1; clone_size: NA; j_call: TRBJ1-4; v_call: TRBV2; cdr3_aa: CASSVHDRDEKLFF; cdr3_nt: TGTGCCAGCAGCGTACACGACAGGGATGAAAAACTGTTTTTT
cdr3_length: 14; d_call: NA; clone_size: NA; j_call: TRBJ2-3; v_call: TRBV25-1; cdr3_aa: CASRPGLSTDTQYF; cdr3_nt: TGTGCCAGCAGGCCGGGACTTAGCACAGATACGCAGTATTTT
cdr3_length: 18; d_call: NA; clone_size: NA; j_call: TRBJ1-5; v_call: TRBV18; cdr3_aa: CASSLGNSAKQSNQPQHF; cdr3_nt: TGTGCCAGCTCACTGGGAAATTCCGCGAAACAAAGCAATCAGCCCCAGCATTTT
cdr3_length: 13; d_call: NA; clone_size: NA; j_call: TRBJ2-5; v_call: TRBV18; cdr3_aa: CASSPSGSETQYF; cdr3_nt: TGTGCCAGCTCACCATCAGGCTCAGAGACCCAGTACTTC
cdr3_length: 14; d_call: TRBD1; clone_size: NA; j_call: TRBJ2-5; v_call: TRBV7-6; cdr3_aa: CASSFGQGQETQYF; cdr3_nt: TGTGCCAGCAGCTTCGGACAGGGCCAAGAGACCCAGTACTTC
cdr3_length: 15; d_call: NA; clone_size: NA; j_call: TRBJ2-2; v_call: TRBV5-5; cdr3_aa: CASSLVGGNTGELFF; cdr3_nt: TGTGCCAGCAGCTTGGTAGGGGGGAACACCGGGGAGCTGTTTTTT
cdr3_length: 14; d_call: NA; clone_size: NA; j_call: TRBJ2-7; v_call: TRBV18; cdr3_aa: CASSPIQSSYEQYF; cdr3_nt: TGTGCCAGCTCACCAATTCAAAGCTCCTACGAGCAGTACTTC
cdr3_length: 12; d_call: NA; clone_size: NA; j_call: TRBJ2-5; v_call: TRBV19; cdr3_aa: CASGETVATQYF; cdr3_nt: TGTGCCAGTGGAGAGACTGTAGCGACCCAGTACTTC
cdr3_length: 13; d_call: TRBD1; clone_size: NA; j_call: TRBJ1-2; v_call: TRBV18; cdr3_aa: CASSPGTDHGYTF; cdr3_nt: TGTGCCAGCTCACCCGGGACAGATCATGGCTACACCTTC
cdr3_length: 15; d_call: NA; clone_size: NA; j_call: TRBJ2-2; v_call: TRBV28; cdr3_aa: CASSSAGEGTGELFF; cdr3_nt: TGTGCCAGCAGTTCAGCCGGGGAAGGGACCGGGGAGCTGTTTTTT
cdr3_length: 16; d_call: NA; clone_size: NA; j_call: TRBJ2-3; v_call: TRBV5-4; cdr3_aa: CASSPPGQAITDTQYF; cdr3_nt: TGTGCCAGCAGCCCGCCGGGACAAGCAATCACAGATACGCAGTATTTT
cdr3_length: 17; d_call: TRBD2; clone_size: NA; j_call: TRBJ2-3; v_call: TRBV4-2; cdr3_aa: CASSQGASGTSTDTQYF; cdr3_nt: TGTGCCAGCAGCCAAGGGGCTAGCGGGACGTCGACAGATACGCAGTATTTT
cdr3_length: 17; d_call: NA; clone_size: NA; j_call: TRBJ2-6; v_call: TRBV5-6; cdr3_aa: CASSPRWGSSGANVLTF; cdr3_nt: TGTGCCAGCAGCCCAAGGTGGGGTTCCTCTGGGGCCAACGTCCTGACTTTC
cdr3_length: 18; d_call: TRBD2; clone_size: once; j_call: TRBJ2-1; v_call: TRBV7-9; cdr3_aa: CASSLVILGGRADNEQFF; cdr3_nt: TGTGCCAGCAGCTTAGTGATTTTGGGCGGGAGGGCCGACAATGAGCAGTTCTTC
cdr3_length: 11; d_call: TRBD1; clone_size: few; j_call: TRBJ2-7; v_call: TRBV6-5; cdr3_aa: CATYAGTGTYF; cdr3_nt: TGTGCCACCTACGCCGGGACAGGGACGTACTTC
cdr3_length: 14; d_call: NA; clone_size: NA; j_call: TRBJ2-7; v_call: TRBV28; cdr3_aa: CASSFGGKGSEQYF; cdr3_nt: TGTGCCAGCAGTTTTGGGGGAAAGGGAAGCGAGCAGTACTTC
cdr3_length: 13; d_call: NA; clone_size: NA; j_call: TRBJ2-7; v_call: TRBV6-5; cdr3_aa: CASSLSEGYEQYF; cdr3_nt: TGTGCCAGCAGTCTCTCCGAGGGGTACGAGCAGTACTTC
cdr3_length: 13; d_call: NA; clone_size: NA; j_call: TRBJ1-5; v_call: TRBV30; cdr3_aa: CAWSSHREQPQHF; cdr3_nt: TGTGCCTGGAGTTCCCACAGGGAACAGCCCCAGCATTTT
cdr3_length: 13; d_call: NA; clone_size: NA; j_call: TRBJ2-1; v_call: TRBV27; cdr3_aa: CASSLGRYNEQFF; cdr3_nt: TGTGCCAGCAGTTTGGGACGGTACAATGAGCAGTTCTTC
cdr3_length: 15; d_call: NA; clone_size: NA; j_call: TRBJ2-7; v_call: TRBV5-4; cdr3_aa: CASSPQGLTDYEQYF; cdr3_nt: TGTGCCAGCAGTCCACAGGGACTAACAGACTACGAGCAGTACTTC
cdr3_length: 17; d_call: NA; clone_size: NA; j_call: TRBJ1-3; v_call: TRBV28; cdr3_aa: CASSAGTPESSGNTIYF; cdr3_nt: TGTGCCAGCAGTGCGGGGACTCCGGAGAGCTCTGGAAACACCATATATTTT
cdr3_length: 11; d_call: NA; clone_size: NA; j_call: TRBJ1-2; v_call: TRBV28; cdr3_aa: CASGPLYGYTF; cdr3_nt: TGTGCCAGCGGGCCACTCTATGGCTACACCTTC
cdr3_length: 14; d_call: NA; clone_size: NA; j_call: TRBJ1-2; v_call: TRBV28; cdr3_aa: CASSLAGLVYGYTF; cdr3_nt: TGTGCCAGCAGTTTGGCAGGGTTGGTCTATGGCTACACCTTC
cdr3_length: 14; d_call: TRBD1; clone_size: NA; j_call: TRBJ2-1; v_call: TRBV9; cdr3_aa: CASTRGQGYSEQFF; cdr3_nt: TGTGCCAGCACCCGAGGACAGGGGTATTCTGAGCAGTTCTTC